These 12 T cell receptor beta chains were sequenced from one sample in a study of early T cells in non-severe SARS-CoV-2 infection. TCRdb re-analysed the 5' RACE reads in MiXCR, keeping a single row per CDR3 protein. The table includes tens of thousands of distinct CDR3 sequences, about 8.2% detected once. The specimen sequenced was whole blood. The source of these receptors is an adult who was a healthcare worker with PCR-confirmed SARS-CoV-2 infection or an uninfected control (not recorded which).

The chain employs TRBV30 and TRBJ2-2, with 12 positions matching TRBD2. Losses at the gene ends were 0 bases for V and 0 bases for J; bases not matched to a gene: 11. Germline loops: CDR1 GTSNPN, CDR2 SVGIG (reference sequence). The CDR3 is made up of 20 amino acids. The CDR3 here is CAWSVLAGGPGNANTGELFF. Here the CDR3 DNA reads TGTGCCTGGAGTGTACTAGCGGGAGGCCCTGGGAACGCGAACACCGGGGAGCTGTTTTTT.

This chain connects TRBV4-2 to TRBJ2-2, with D unresolved. The germline V gene encodes CDR1 LGHNA and CDR2 YNFKEQ. The CDR3 consists of 15 residues. The V end lost 4 bases, the J end lost 5 bases, and 14 bases lay between the germline ends. In DNA form, the CDR3 reads TGTGCCAGCAGCCTTGAACAAGCGTCAACCGGGGAGCTGTTTTTT. This encodes CASSLEQASTGELFF.

This clonotype has just a few counts. V and J are TRBV29-1 and TRBJ2-2, with D perhaps matching TRBD2 (6 bases). The CDR3 covers 14 residues. CDR1 and CDR2 from the germline V gene are SQVTM and ANQGSEA. V shed 5 bases and J shed 2 bases, with 12 bases lying between them. The CDR3 loop is CSVMTGVNTGELFF. CDR3 nucleotides: TGCAGCGTTATGACGGGGGTCAACACCGGGGAGCTGTTTTTT.

This clonotype was detected many times. The gene calls are TRBV7-6 and TRBJ1-3; tentatively, D is TRBD1 (5 bases). This CDR3 has 16 residues. The germline V gene has CDR1 SGHVS and CDR2 FNYEAQ. V was shortened by 0 bases and J by 3 bases, with 12 bases between the two germline ends. CDR3 bases: TGTGCCAGCAGCTTAGCGGTGGCGGGGGATGGAAACACCATATATTTT. Its protein product is CASSLAVAGDGNTIYF.

In its sample, this clonotype was seen a few times. The chain joins TRBV20-1 to TRBJ2-7; maybe TRBD1 (7 bases). Trimming took 5 bases from V and 3 from J, leaving 17 bases between them. This CDR3 comprises 14 residues. The germline V gene has CDR1 DFQATT and CDR2 SNEGSKA (reference sequence). CDR3 sequence (DNA): TGCAGTGCTCTCGGACAGGAGGGACTCTACGAGCAGTACTTC. Encoded protein: CSALGQEGLYEQYF.

This chain uses TRBV2 with TRBJ2-2, with 7 bases fitting TRBD1. CDR3 size: 14 residues. The V gene's germline CDR1 is SNHLY and CDR2 FYNNEI. J gave up 5 bases and V 6 bases, and 6 bases lay outside the gene matches. The CDR3 sequence is CASRPGQRTGELFF. The CDR3 region has the DNA TGTGCCAGCAGACCGGGACAGAGAACCGGGGAGCTGTTTTTT.

This clonotype has a count of ten or more. The chain links TRBV5-1 to TRBJ1-1, with TRBD1 as a possible D gene (6 bases). The V and J ends lost 1 base and 4 bases respectively, with 11 bases between them. CDR1 is SGHRS and CDR2 is YFSETQ in the germline V gene. The CDR3 length is 14 residues. CDR3 DNA: TGCGCCAGCAGCTTGAGGAGGGGGGCCACTGAAGCTTTCTTT. Translated: CASSLRRGATEAFF.

This clonotype occurred many times. The V and J genes are TRBV5-1 and TRBJ1-6; TRBD1 agrees at 11 bases. The CDR3 has 14 amino acids. Germline-derived CDR1 and CDR2 are SGHRS and YFSETQ. V gave up 5 bases and J gave up 9 bases; unmatched junction bases: 4. The CDR3 DNA reads TGCGCCAGCAGTCTGGACAGGGGGCTTTCACCCCTCCACTTT. Translating it yields CASSLDRGLSPLHF.

This clonotype has a single count. This may stem from a read error, because a much larger clone lies one nucleotide away. The chain combines TRBV7-9 with TRBJ2-7; D is ambiguous. CDR3 length: 14 amino acids. Germline loops: CDR1 SEHNR, CDR2 FQNEAQ (reference sequence). The CDR3 reads CASSLERNSYELYF. Written as DNA, the CDR3 is TGTGCCAGCAGCTTAGAAAGGAACTCCTACGAGCTGTACTTC.

In this sample, this clonotype turned up many times. The CDR3 DNA reads as TGTGCCAGCCAGCCTGACACTGGGGGAGTAGCTGAAGCTTTCTTT. Protein: CASQPDTGGVAEAFF. V usage is TRBV5-4 and J usage is TRBJ1-1; D might be TRBD1 (5 bases). Germline loops: CDR1 SGHNT, CDR2 YYREEE (reference sequence). Trimming left V 7 bases short and J 6 bases short, with 22 bases between. The CDR3 spans 15 residues. Full variable domain (rest looked up from reference TRBV5-4 and TRBJ1-1): ETGVTQSPTHLIKTRGQQVTLRCSSQSGHNTVSWYQQALGQGPQFIFQYYREEENGRGNFPPRFSGLQFPNYSSELNVNALELDDSALYLCASQPDTGGVAEAFFGQGTRLTVV.

This clonotype appeared a few times. This rearrangement joins TRBV27 to TRBJ2-7, with 8 bases fitting TRBD1. CDR1 is MNHEY and CDR2 is SMNVEV in the germline V gene (reference sequence). The CDR3 contains 14 residues. V shed 6 bases, J shed 4 bases, and the junction held 8 bases outside the gene matches. The CDR3 coding sequence is TGTGCCAGCAGCCCGGGACAGGTCGCGTACGAGCAGTACTTC. This codes for CASSPGQVAYEQYF.

This clonotype has a handful of counts. The rearrangement joins TRBV5-1 to TRBJ2-5; D unclear. The germline V and J ends were trimmed by 4 bases and 5 bases, with 15 bases remaining between them. CDR3 length equals 14 residues. Germline V CDR1 and CDR2: SGHRS, YFSETQ. CDR3 nucleotide sequence: TGCGCCAGCAGCGGTCCACTATCCACCGAGACCCAGTACTTC. This encodes CASSGPLSTETQYF.